The 22 T cell receptor beta chains in this list originate from one sample, sequenced in a study of preoperative IRX-2 immunotherapy in early breast cancer. Treatment denoted: preoperative locoregional IRX-2 cytokine immunotherapy. The assay was immunoSEQ multiplex PCR, and TCRdb's table has in-frame clones only and misses some. This sample yields about 23,000 clones, of which 80% to 90% are seen a single time; approximately 9% belongs to the top ten. The specimen was tumor tissue, collected after IRX-2 immunotherapy. The receptor source for this set is a human donor with breast cancer.

The chain joins TRBV5-4 to TRBJ2-3; 10 positions match TRBD2. Losses at the gene ends were 1 base for V and 4 bases for J; bases not matched to a gene: 3. The CDR3 spans 15 residues. From germline, CDR1 is SGHNT and CDR2 YYREEE (reference sequence). Here the CDR3 reads CASSLSLAGSDTQYF. The CDR3 coding sequence is TGTGCCAGCAGCTTGTCACTAGCGGGGTCAGATACGCAGTATTTT.

The chain combines TRBV7-2 with TRBJ2-1; 7 bases agree with TRBD2. Unmatched junction bases numbered 6, after V lost 1 base and J lost 3 bases. Germline V gene data show CDR1 as SGHTA and CDR2 as FQGNSA. The CDR3 consists of 16 residues. The CDR3 is CASSLVRLAVYNEQFF. The CDR3 coding sequence is TGTGCCAGCAGCTTAGTTCGGCTAGCGGTCTACAATGAGCAGTTCTTC.

This chain connects TRBV28 to TRBJ2-7; 8 positions match TRBD2. CDR1 is MDHEN, CDR2 SYDVKM, per germline. V was pared by 5 bases and J by 0 bases, with 18 bases of the junction left unmatched. This CDR3 region has 19 residues. The CDR3 is CASSPLFSFTSGYSYEQYF. In DNA, the CDR3 is TGTGCCAGCAGTCCCCTTTTCTCATTTACTAGCGGATACTCCTACGAGCAGTACTTC.

CDR3 residues: CASSLGTQYPYEQYF. In nucleotides, the CDR3 is TGTGCCAGCAGTTTAGGGACACAGTACCCCTACGAGCAGTACTTC. The V call is TRBV27, the J call TRBJ2-7, with D maybe TRBD1 (6 bases). The CDR3 extends over 15 amino acids. The germline V and J ends were trimmed by 2 bases and 2 bases, with 13 bases remaining between them. Germline V lookup: CDR1 MNHEY, CDR2 SMNVEV (reference sequence).

The chain employs TRBV7-9 and TRBJ1-1; 8 bases align to TRBD1. The V and J ends lost 1 base and 11 bases, in that order; junction bases with no gene match: 3. Germline V gene sequence: CDR1 SEHNR, CDR2 FQNEAQ (reference sequence). The CDR3 is 12 amino acids. CDR3 nucleotides: TGTGCCAGCAGCTTAGAACAGGGGGTTGCTTTCTTT. It codes for CASSLEQGVAFF.

As for this clone: The germline gene is not matched at one end of the junction; a read error may be the cause. The gene calls are TRBV2 and TRBJ2-3; TRBD2 matches at 8 bases. The CDR3 loop spans 15 amino acids. Per the germline V gene, CDR1 is SNHLY and CDR2 is FYNNEI. As DNA, the CDR3 is TGTGCCAGCAGCCCAAGGGGGACTAGTGTTGTTGCAGTGGATTTT. Protein sequence: CASSPRGTSVVAVDF.

The count of this clone is one. This chain joins TRBV19 and TRBJ1-1; tentative D call: TRBD1 (5 bases). CDR1 is LNHDA, CDR2 SQIVND, per germline (reference sequence). Trimming removed 5 bases at V and 6 bases at J, with 19 bases between. The length of the CDR3 is 15 residues. CDR3 in DNA: TGTGCCAGTAGTCGACTAGCGGGACCCTTCGCTGAAGCTTTCTTT. Its protein product is CASSRLAGPFAEAFF.

The chain uses TRBV19 and TRBJ1-1, with D maybe TRBD1 (6 bases). Germline V gene sequence: CDR1 LNHDA, CDR2 SQIVND (reference sequence). V lost 5 bases and J lost 3, with 13 bases in between. The CDR3 spans 14 residues. DNA for the CDR3: TGTGCCAGTAGTGTGAGGGGGTTGGACACTGAAGCTTTCTTT. Its protein is CASSVRGLDTEAFF.

The V call is TRBV19, the J call TRBJ1-2, with no clear D. The CDR3 runs to 12 residues. Germline loops: CDR1 LNHDA, CDR2 SQIVND (reference sequence). V lost 4 bases to trimming and J lost 1 base, with 4 bases between them. The CDR3 sequence: CASSRVNYGYTF. In nucleotides, the CDR3 is TGTGCCAGTAGTAGAGTTAACTATGGCTACACCTTC.

The chain combines TRBV5-1 with TRBJ1-1; no clear D. Trimming pared 5 bases from V and 3 bases from J, leaving 17 bases between. The CDR3 is made up of 15 amino acids. In germline, CDR1 is SGHRS, CDR2 YFSETQ. The CDR3 loop reads CASSSYSAPHTEAFF. The CDR3 DNA follows: TGCGCCAGCAGTTCCTACAGTGCGCCCCACACTGAAGCTTTCTTT.

V and J are TRBV5-1 and TRBJ1-1, with 10 bases aligning to TRBD1. With V trimmed by 5 bases and J by 0 bases, 1 base remained unmatched. The CDR3 consists of 14 residues. CDR1 SGHRS and CDR2 YFSETQ come from the germline V gene. The CDR3 reads CASRGQGMNTEAFF. The CDR3 DNA sequence: TGCGCCAGCAGGGGACAGGGGATGAACACTGAAGCTTTCTTT.

The V and J genes are TRBV7-9 and TRBJ2-3, with D possibly TRBD2 on 6 matching bases. V lost 6 bases to trimming and J lost 4 bases, with 8 bases between them. The CDR3 contains 12 residues. Per the germline V gene, CDR1 is SEHNR and CDR2 is FQNEAQ (reference sequence). The CDR3 loop reads CASRAGPDTQYF. The DNA of the CDR3 is TGTGCCAGCAGGGCGGGGCCAGATACGCAGTATTTT.

Written as DNA, the CDR3 is TGTGCCAGCAGCTTGAACAGGGCTGGAGCTTTCTTT. It is translated as CASSLNRAGAFF. V usage is TRBV7-2 and J usage is TRBJ1-1; a weak D match, TRBD1 (6 bases). V was trimmed by 3 bases and J by 10 bases, leaving 12 bases between them. The CDR3 consists of 12 residues. Germline CDR1 SGHTA, CDR2 FQGNSA. Supplemented by reference TRBV7-2 and TRBJ1-1, the full variable domain reads GAGVSQSPSNKVTEKGKDVELRCDPISGHTALYWYRQSLGQGLEFLIYFQGNSAPDKSGLPSDRFSAERTGGSVSTLTIQRTQQEDSAVYLCASSLNRAGAFFGQGTRLTVV.

The chain uses TRBV7-9 and TRBJ1-1; D is ambiguous. Germline V gene data show CDR1 as SEHNR and CDR2 as FQNEAQ (reference sequence). Trimming pared 2 bases from V and 1 base from J, leaving 5 bases between. The CDR3 sequence is 13 residues long. The CDR3 here is CASSLRENTEAFF. CDR3 sequence (DNA): TGTGCCAGCAGCTTAAGGGAGAACACTGAAGCTTTCTTT.

The chain uses TRBV5-1 and TRBJ2-1; D might be TRBD1 or TRBD2, each matching 7 bases. From germline, CDR1 is SGHRS and CDR2 YFSETQ. Trimming stripped 4 bases from V and 8 bases from J, with 16 bases between. This CDR3 comprises 14 residues. The chain's CDR3 is CASSLGQAGDEQFF. The CDR3 bases are TGCGCCAGCAGCCTAGGACAGGCGGGGGATGAGCAGTTCTTC.

DNA of the CDR3: TGTGCCAGCAGCCAAGACTTGGCATACGGCTACACCTTC. This encodes CASSQDLAYGYTF. The genes are TRBV4-2 and TRBJ1-2; no clear D gene. This CDR3 contains 13 residues. Per the germline V gene, CDR1 is LGHNA and CDR2 is YNFKEQ. Trimming took 0 bases from V and 8 from J, leaving 10 bases between them.

The chain links TRBV11-2 to TRBJ2-5; D is possibly TRBD1 (6 bases). V was trimmed by 5 bases and J by 2 bases, leaving 9 bases between them. Germline CDR1 reads SGHAT; CDR2 reads FQNNGV. The CDR3 has 13 residues. Here the CDR3 DNA reads TGTGCCAGCAGCCGGGACATACAAGAGACCCAGTACTTC. Translation gives CASSRDIQETQYF.

This sequence joins TRBV10-2 and TRBJ2-7, with D unresolved. The CDR3 is made up of 14 amino acids. V was clipped by 4 bases and J by 2 bases, with 12 bases between them. The V gene's germline CDR1 is WSHSY and CDR2 SAAADI. The CDR3 reads CASSAPSRAYEQYF. The CDR3 coding sequence is TGCGCCAGCAGTGCCCCTAGTCGAGCCTACGAGCAGTACTTC.

V and J are TRBV6-5 and TRBJ1-2, with a weak D call TRBD1 (6 bases). V was cut by 6 bases and J by 4 bases, with 18 bases left in between. Germline lookup yields CDR1 MNHEY and CDR2 SVGAGI. This CDR3 spans 15 amino acids. In nucleotides, the CDR3 is TGTGCCAGCAGCACCGGACAGTCGGCCATCTATGGCTACACCTTC. It is translated as CASSTGQSAIYGYTF.

This clone was counted once. The chain links TRBV7-9 to TRBJ1-3; unclear D gene. Looked up from germline, CDR1 is SEHNR and CDR2 is FQNEAQ (reference sequence). There are 14 residues in the CDR3. V was clipped by 2 bases and J by 0 bases, with 5 bases between them. The DNA for the CDR3 is TGTGCCAGCAGCTTAAATGACTCTGGAAACACCATATATTTT. Encoded protein: CASSLNDSGNTIYF.

The chain uses TRBV6-4 and TRBJ2-3; 9 bases are shared with TRBD1. The V gene's germline CDR1 is MRHNA and CDR2 SNTAGT. V dropped 5 bases and J dropped 4; count of bases not matched to a gene: 7. The CDR3 consists of 15 residues. The CDR3 sequence: CASSRTGVSADTQYF. Here the CDR3 DNA reads TGTGCCAGCAGTAGGACAGGGGTTAGCGCAGATACGCAGTATTTT.

V gene TRBV29-1 combines with J gene TRBJ1-5; TRBD1 matches 9 bases. Germline trimming cut 6 bases from V and 7 bases from J; bases unmatched to any gene: 7. This CDR3 is built from 13 residues. Germline CDR1 is SQVTM and CDR2 is ANQGSEA. DNA for the CDR3: TGCAGCGTGGCTACAGGGGGCAGACAGCCCCAGCATTTT. It translates to CSVATGGRQPQHF.